The 8 T cell receptor beta chains listed next were all sequenced from one sample in a study of blood T cells in healthy people across ages. A second about 6 to 12 cycle PCR used barcoded and J-beta primers. TCRdb analysed the 5' RACE reads with MiXCR anew, one entry per CDR3 protein. The sample carries fewer than 900,000 distinct CDR3 sequences, 35% to 45% recorded once. What was sequenced was blood. All receptors derive from a woman aged 55-75 years in good health.

This clonotype appeared many times. V usage is TRBV20-1 and J usage is TRBJ2-7; D unclear. Germline CDR1 is DFQATT and CDR2 is SNEGSKA (reference sequence). This CDR3 comprises 12 residues. Trimming left V 4 bases short and J 3 bases short, with 10 bases between. The CDR3 bases are TGCAGTGCTACCCGAAAGAGCTACGAGCAGTACTTC. As protein: CSATRKSYEQYF.

This clonotype was seen more than once but under ten times. The chain couples TRBV7-9 to TRBJ1-1; D remains unclear. The CDR3 loop spans 13 amino acids. The germline gives CDR1 SEHNR, CDR2 FQNEAQ (reference sequence). V lost 5 bases and J lost 1, with 8 bases in between. DNA of the CDR3: TGTGCCAGCAGCATATCGCAGAACACTGAAGCTTTCTTT. This encodes CASSISQNTEAFF.

The gene calls are TRBV11-2 and TRBJ2-5; D may be TRBD1 or TRBD2 (5 bases each). The J call may be mistaken, given a closer DNA end match to TRBJ2-7. Germline V gene data show CDR1 as SGHAT and CDR2 as FQNNGV. The CDR3 is 14 residues long. In nucleotides, the CDR3 is TGTGCCAGCAGCTTAAACGAAGGGACGGGCGAGCAGTACTTC. Protein: CASSLNEGTGEQYF.

The rearrangement uses TRBV29-1 and TRBJ2-7, with TRBD1 matching 9 bases. The CDR3 consists of 15 residues. CDR1 SQVTM and CDR2 ANQGSEA come from the germline V gene. V trimming: 4 bases; J trimming: 2 bases; junction bases outside the gene matches: 9. CDR3 residues: CSVAVGTGITYEQYF. The CDR3 nucleotides read TGCAGCGTTGCCGTGGGGACAGGGATAACCTACGAGCAGTACTTC.

The chain carries TRBV29-1 and TRBJ2-5, with D possibly being TRBD1 (5 bases). The CDR3 has 14 residues. V was pared by 0 bases and J by 5 bases, with 13 bases between. Germline CDR1 is SQVTM and CDR2 is ANQGSEA. The CDR3 DNA sequence: TGCAGCGTTGAAGACAGGGTGAATCGGGAGACCCAGTACTTC. Encoded protein: CSVEDRVNRETQYF. Supplemented by reference TRBV29-1 and TRBJ2-5, the full variable domain reads SAVISQKPSRDICQRGTSLTIQCQVDSQVTMMFWYRQQPGQSLTLIATANQGSEATYESGFVIDKFPISRPNLTFSTLTVSNMSPEDSSIYLCSVEDRVNRETQYFGPGTRLLVL.

This clonotype was recorded a few times. The CDR3 is CASRGYGQGYSPLHF. The CDR3 DNA reads as TGTGCCAGCAGAGGGTACGGGCAGGGGTATTCACCCCTCCACTTT. This rearrangement joins TRBV12-3 or TRBV12-4 to TRBJ1-6, with D possibly being TRBD1 (6 bases). CDR3 length equals 15 residues. Trimming stripped 6 bases from V and 8 bases from J, with 17 bases between.

The chain employs TRBV20-1 and TRBJ2-3, with TRBD2 matching over 12 bases. Germline values: CDR1 DFQATT, CDR2 SNEGSKA (reference sequence). The junction had 7 bases not matched to a gene; V was cut back by 1 base and J by 2 bases. This CDR3 contains 17 residues. The CDR3 region is CSARALAGGVNTDTQYF. The CDR3 DNA follows: TGCAGTGCTAGAGCACTAGCGGGGGGTGTGAACACAGATACGCAGTATTTT.

On this clonotype: With a much larger clone just one base away, this may be a read error. The chain is built from TRBV5-1 and TRBJ1-1; D is possibly TRBD1 (5 bases). Germline-derived CDR1 and CDR2 are SGHRS and YFSETQ. The CDR3 is made up of 13 amino acids. Deletions cut 0 bases from V and 6 bases from J, with 9 bases between. The CDR3 here is CASSLGGDAEAFF. Written as DNA, the CDR3 is TGCGCCAGCAGCTTGGGGGGGGACGCTGAAGCTTTCTTT.